The rows below give T cell receptor beta chains drawn from one sample of a study of blood T cell repertoires in COVID-19. Only in-frame clones appear in the TCRdb table, and some are missing; sequencing was by immunoSEQ multiplex PCR. The sample shows under 150,000 clones, almost 80% of them seen only once. The sequenced material came from peripheral blood. The source of these receptors is a man aged 50-59 years with active or convalescent COVID-19. CDR3s leave out the opening cysteine and the closing phenylalanine or tryptophan. Each record gives: J gene, V gene, CDR3 protein.

j_gene: TRBJ2-3; v_gene: TRBV7-9; CDR3aa: ASSLMTSGSVPDTQY
j_gene: TRBJ2-7; v_gene: TRBV6-5; CDR3aa: ASSSGFQDILQV
j_gene: TRBJ2-7; v_gene: TRBV5-4; CDR3aa: ASSFWTSGYEQY
j_gene: TRBJ1-3; v_gene: TRBV6-1; CDR3aa: ASSEYPPGSKVGSGNTIY
j_gene: TRBJ2-2; v_gene: TRBV18; CDR3aa: ASSPRHLGLDFTGELF
j_gene: TRBJ2-3; v_gene: TRBV28; CDR3aa: ASSGDSPLDTQY
j_gene: TRBJ1-1; v_gene: TRBV5-1; CDR3aa: ATGQGRNTEAF
j_gene: TRBJ1-4; v_gene: TRBV10-3; CDR3aa: AISESSPGKTNEKLF
j_gene: TRBJ2-2; v_gene: TRBV19; CDR3aa: ASISSGRVLSYTGELF
j_gene: TRBJ2-2; v_gene: TRBV24-1; CDR3aa: ATSDFSSNTGELF
j_gene: TRBJ1-1; v_gene: TRBV5-1; CDR3aa: ASSLDRAGTEAF
j_gene: TRBJ1-5; v_gene: TRBV28; CDR3aa: ASSFPGQTSNQPQH
j_gene: TRBJ2-4; v_gene: TRBV28; CDR3aa: ASSLGGTLAKNIQY
j_gene: TRBJ1-5; v_gene: TRBV25-1; CDR3aa: ASSEGVGDQPQH
j_gene: TRBJ2-7; v_gene: TRBV2; CDR3aa: ARRGLGTSGYEQY
j_gene: TRBJ2-6; v_gene: TRBV30; CDR3aa: AWTEGVGANVLT